A selection of T cell receptor beta chains follows, all from one sample in a study of blood T cells in healthy people across ages. TCRdb used MiXCR to reprocess the 5' RACE reads, holding one entry per CDR3 protein. The table includes about 1.1 million distinct CDR3 sequences, under 40% detected once. Sequencing was carried out using blood. These receptors came from a man aged 18 to 35 in good health. Both conserved end residues are part of each CDR3. A D gene is named only where the DNA matches it firmly. Some rows have no size entry. The others give once, few or many, or a class for an expanded clone.

TRBJ2-7,-,TRBV2,-,CASRSGSPEQYF,TGTGCCAGCCGCTCTGGCAGTCCGGAGCAGTACTTC
TRBJ2-3,-,TRBV4-1,few,CASSYITTSTGDTQYF,TGCGCCAGCAGCTACATAACGACTTCTACCGGAGATACGCAGTATTTT
TRBJ1-2,-,TRBV7-9,few,CASSLVGGSYNYGYTF,TGTGCCAGCAGCTTAGTGGGCGGATCATACAACTATGGCTACACCTTC
TRBJ1-1,TRBD1,TRBV28,-,CASREHRGRYTEAFF,TGTGCCAGCAGGGAGCACAGGGGGCGATACACTGAAGCTTTCTTT
TRBJ1-2,-,TRBV7-2,-,CASSFRGLRGDYGYTF,TGTGCCAGCAGCTTTAGGGGACTCAGGGGAGACTATGGCTACACCTTC
TRBJ2-5,-,TRBV30,-,CAWSGRDEQYF,TGTGCCTGGAGTGGTCGGGATGAGCAGTACTTC
TRBJ1-6,-,TRBV9,many,CASSVAPGVASPLHF,TGTGCCAGCAGCGTAGCTCCAGGGGTGGCTTCACCCCTCCACTTT
TRBJ2-4,-,TRBV5-1,-,CASSLAGIGNSQYF,TGCGCCAGCAGCTTGGCAGGGATCGGAAACAGTCAGTACTTC
TRBJ2-7,-,TRBV7-2,few,CASSGTYNEQYF,TGTGCCAGCAGCGGCACCTACAATGAGCAGTACTTC
TRBJ2-3,-,TRBV5-1,-,CASSFTGLADTQYF,TGCGCCAGCAGCTTCACAGGGTTGGCAGATACGCAGTATTTT
TRBJ2-1,-,TRBV6-2/TRBV6-3,-,CASSSSIRNEQFF,TGTGCCAGCAGCAGCTCTATTAGGAATGAGCAGTTCTTC
TRBJ1-1,-,TRBV6-2/TRBV6-3,-,CASRTPQVSNTEAFF,TGTGCCAGCAGGACCCCACAGGTTTCGAACACTGAAGCTTTCTTT
TRBJ1-5,-,TRBV25-1,-,CASRRLPGANQPQHF,TGTGCCAGCAGACGCCTCCCAGGGGCCAATCAGCCCCAGCATTTT
TRBJ1-6,-,TRBV10-3,-,CAISETQSNNSPLHF,TGTGCCATCAGTGAGACACAGTCAAATAATTCACCCCTCCACTTT
TRBJ1-5,TRBD1,TRBV20-1,-,CSAVSGGSGNQPQHF,TGCAGTGCTGTATCAGGGGGATCGGGCAATCAGCCCCAGCATTTT
TRBJ2-3,-,TRBV20-1,few,CSARETITDTQYF,TGCAGTGCTAGAGAAACTATCACAGATACGCAGTATTTT
TRBJ2-5,-,TRBV28,-,CASTPGRNQETQYF,TGTGCCAGCACCCCGGGACGGAACCAAGAGACCCAGTACTTC
TRBJ1-2,-,TRBV3-1,-,CASSQAQGAYYGYTF,TGTGCCAGCAGCCAAGCGCAAGGGGCTTACTATGGCTACACCTTC
TRBJ2-7,TRBD1,TRBV12-3/TRBV12-4,many,CASSLTGGSYEQYF,TGTGCCAGCAGTTTGACAGGGGGCTCCTACGAGCAGTACTTC
TRBJ1-2,-,TRBV20-1,few,CSARDSSGLGYTF,TGCAGTGCTAGAGATAGTTCAGGGCTTGGCTACACCTTC
TRBJ1-2,-,TRBV6-5,-,CASSYSTANGYTF,TGTGCCAGCAGTTACTCGACAGCCAATGGCTACACCTTC
TRBJ2-1,TRBD2,TRBV2,-,CASGALAGGYNEQFF,TGTGCCAGCGGTGCACTAGCGGGGGGATACAATGAGCAGTTCTTC
TRBJ1-1,-,TRBV9,-,CASSVGIMNTEAFF,TGTGCCAGCAGCGTCGGGATCATGAACACTGAAGCTTTCTTT
TRBJ1-2,TRBD1,TRBV7-2,-,CASSLAGQGLSGYTF,TGTGCCAGCAGCTTAGCGGGACAGGGGCTCTCTGGCTACACCTTC
TRBJ1-5,TRBD1,TRBV20-1,-,CSARGRAGGLKPQHF,TGCAGTGCTAGGGGGAGGGCAGGGGGCTTGAAGCCCCAGCATTTT
TRBJ1-1,TRBD1,TRBV3-1,few,CASSAGTGRTEAFF,TGTGCCAGCAGCGCCGGGACAGGGCGAACTGAAGCTTTCTTT
TRBJ2-1,-,TRBV12-3/TRBV12-4,few,CASSSADDNEQFF,TGTGCCAGCAGTTCGGCGGACGACAATGAGCAGTTCTTC